Shown below are 26 T cell receptor beta chains from a single sample sequenced in a study of blood T cell repertoires in COVID-19. Profiled with immunoSEQ multiplex PCR; TCRdb holds only in-frame clones, not every one. The sample consists of some 330,000 clones, just under 90% of them appearing once. Sequenced input: peripheral blood. Source of these receptors: a woman aged 25 to 45 with COVID-19, enrolled during active disease.

The rearrangement links TRBV2 to TRBJ1-2, with D unresolved. Trimming took off 3 bases at V and 9 bases at J, with 14 bases between the two ends. This CDR3 has 13 amino acids. CDR1 and CDR2 from the germline V gene are SNHLY and FYNNEI. CDR3 amino acids: CASSDSGVFRYTF. CDR3 in DNA: TGTGCCAGCAGTGACTCAGGTGTCTTTCGCTACACCTTC.

The CDR3 region is CASSEGGTGSGNTIYF. CDR3 coding DNA: TGCGCCAGCAGTGAAGGGGGGACAGGGTCCGGAAACACCATATATTTT. This chain joins TRBV5-1 and TRBJ1-3; 9 bases are a match to TRBD1. Per germline, CDR1 SGHRS and CDR2 YFSETQ. The V and J ends lost 5 bases and 4 bases, in that order; junction bases with no gene match: 10. CDR3 size: 16 residues.

This clone was counted once. The junction differs from germline at one of its ends, possibly a read error. The V and J genes are TRBV9 and TRBJ2-7; no firm D call. The CDR3 extends over 14 amino acids. Looked up from germline, CDR1 is SGDLS and CDR2 is YYNGEE. The CDR3 sequence: CASNVAGLGYEQYF. In DNA form, the CDR3 reads TGTGCCAGCAACGTAGCCGGGTTGGGCTACGAGCAGTACTTC. The full variable domain, with the rest looked up from reference TRBV9 and TRBJ2-7, is DSGVTQTPKHLITATGQRVTLRCSPRSGDLSVYWYQQSLDQGLQFLIQYYNGEERAKGNILERFSAQQFPDLHSELNLSSLELGDSALYFCASNVAGLGYEQYFGPGTRLTVT.

The rearrangement joins TRBV19 to TRBJ2-4; tentative D call: TRBD2 (6 bases). CDR3 length: 17 amino acids. Trimming left V 7 bases short and J 1 base short, with 20 bases between. Germline lookup yields CDR1 LNHDA and CDR2 SQIVND (reference sequence). The CDR3: CASTSTRGADAKNIQYF. In DNA form, the CDR3 reads TGTGCCAGTACCTCGACGCGGGGTGCCGACGCCAAAAACATTCAGTACTTC.

V and J are TRBV6-6 and TRBJ2-2, with a tentative D call TRBD1 (5 bases). The CDR3 consists of 13 residues. With 6 bases removed from V and 8 bases from J, the gap between germline ends came to 13 bases. Germline V gene lookup returns CDR1 MNHNY and CDR2 SVGAGI (reference sequence). CDR3 DNA sequence: TGTGCCAGCAGCTCGCAGGGAATAGGGGAGCTGTTTTTT. This encodes CASSSQGIGELFF.

The gene calls are TRBV5-1 and TRBJ1-2, with 11 bases matching TRBD1. CDR1 and CDR2 (germline): SGHRS, YFSETQ. The length of the CDR3 is 15 residues. Trimming cost V 6 bases and J 6 bases; bases outside gene matches: 10. The CDR3 is CASTRGDRGMDGYTF. DNA for the CDR3: TGCGCCAGCACCCGGGGGGACAGGGGGATGGATGGCTACACCTTC.

This clone was recorded only once. The rearrangement joins TRBV3-1 (or the pseudogene TRBV3-2) to TRBJ2-2; TRBD1 is a possible D gene (6 bases). Germline loops: CDR1 LGHDT, CDR2 YNNKEL (reference sequence). V was cut by 4 bases and J by 1 base, with 13 bases left in between. This CDR3 spans 16 amino acids. In DNA form, the CDR3 reads TGTGCCAGCAGCCCTTACCCAGGGGTGAACACCGGGGAGCTGTTTTTT. This sequence encodes CASSPYPGVNTGELFF.

This clone was seen just once. The V and J genes are TRBV19 and TRBJ1-1; 9 positions match TRBD1. The CDR3 contains 13 residues. Trimming at V came to 7 bases and at J to 2 bases, leaving 2 bases not matched to a gene. The germline V gene encodes CDR1 LNHDA and CDR2 SQIVND (reference sequence). CDR3 region: CASTTGGNTEAFF. Written as DNA, the CDR3 is TGTGCCAGTACGACAGGGGGAAACACTGAAGCTTTCTTT. The whole variable domain, filled in from reference TRBV19 and TRBJ1-1, reads DGGITQSPKYLFRKEGQNVTLSCEQNLNHDAMYWYRQDPGQGLRLIYYSQIVNDFQKGDIAEGYSVSREKKESFPLTVTSAQKNPTAFYLCASTTGGNTEAFFGQGTRLTVV.

This clone has more than one count but fewer than ten. V and J are TRBV20-1 and TRBJ1-1; D unresolved. Germline V lookup: CDR1 DFQATT, CDR2 SNEGSKA (reference sequence). The V end lost 6 bases, the J end lost 1 base, and 6 bases lay between the germline ends. The CDR3 totals 11 residues. CDR3 sequence (DNA): TGCAGTGCCTGGAGGAACACTGAAGCTTTCTTT. Protein: CSAWRNTEAFF.

The chain combines TRBV6-4 with TRBJ2-3; tentative D call: TRBD1 (5 bases). The V gene's germline CDR1 is MRHNA and CDR2 SNTAGT. Deletions cut 3 bases from V and 1 base from J, with 5 bases between. The CDR3 spans 13 residues. The CDR3: CASSEGGTDTQYF. In DNA, the CDR3 is TGTGCCAGCAGTGAAGGGGGCACAGATACGCAGTATTTT.

The genes are TRBV19 and TRBJ1-5, with a weak D call TRBD1 (6 bases). Germline CDR1 is LNHDA and CDR2 is SQIVND (reference sequence). The ends were cut back, 5 bases at V and 11 bases at J, with 28 bases in the middle. The CDR3 length is 17 residues. The chain's CDR3 is CASSPIVPGPGSGAQHF. The CDR3 nucleotides are TGTGCCAGTAGTCCCATCGTCCCGGGACCAGGGTCAGGGGCCCAGCATTTT.

This CDR3 reads CAWSRTGEGYTF. In nucleotides, the CDR3 is TGTGCCTGGAGCCGGACAGGGGAAGGCTACACCTTC. The V call is TRBV30, the J call TRBJ1-2; 9 bases align to TRBD1. This CDR3 comprises 12 residues. After removal of 3 bases from V and 8 bases from J, the junction contained 4 bases not matched to a gene. The germline CDR1 and CDR2 sequences are GTSNPN and SVGIG (reference sequence). Based on the CDR3 plus reference TRBV30 and TRBJ1-2, the full variable domain is SQTIHQWPATLVQPVGSPLSLECTVEGTSNPNLYWYRQAAGRGLQLLFYSVGIGQISSEVPQNLSASRPQDRQFILSSKKLLLSDSGFYLCAWSRTGEGYTFGSGTRLTVV.

This chain links TRBV18 with TRBJ1-6, with D possibly being TRBD1 (5 bases). Germline CDR1 KGHSH, CDR2 LQKENI. The CDR3 has 17 residues. V was pared by 3 bases and J by 0 bases, with 12 bases between. The CDR3 loop reads CASSPGQPSSYNSPLHF. The DNA for the CDR3 is TGTGCCAGCTCACCGGGGCAGCCCAGCTCCTATAATTCACCCCTCCACTTT.

The CDR3 region is CASGSDRGGEKLFF. Written as DNA, the CDR3 is TGTGCTAGTGGTTCAGACAGGGGTGGTGAAAAACTGTTTTTT. The chain recombines TRBV12-5 with TRBJ1-4; 8 positions agree with TRBD1. The CDR3 has 14 amino acids. V lost 4 bases, J lost 7 bases, and 5 bases stayed unmatched. Germline V lookup: CDR1 LGHNT, CDR2 FRNRAP.

This chain joins TRBV7-9 and TRBJ2-1; 11 bases are a match to TRBD2. The CDR3 runs to 15 residues. The V segment lost 3 bases and the J segment 8 bases; nucleotides outside the gene matches: 6. Germline V gene lookup returns CDR1 SEHNR and CDR2 FQNEAQ (reference sequence). The CDR3 sequence: CASSFGLAGHYEQFF. Written as DNA, the CDR3 is TGTGCCAGCAGCTTCGGACTAGCGGGTCACTATGAGCAGTTCTTC.

The rearrangement uses TRBV30 and TRBJ1-6; 7 positions match TRBD1. CDR1 is GTSNPN, CDR2 SVGIG, per germline (reference sequence). This CDR3 comprises 16 residues. J gave up 1 base and V 3 bases, and 6 bases lay outside the gene matches. CDR3 region: CAWSREGASYNSPLHF. The CDR3 DNA reads TGTGCCTGGAGCCGAGAGGGGGCTTCCTATAATTCACCCCTCCACTTT. Filled out from reference TRBV30 and TRBJ1-6, the complete variable domain reads SQTIHQWPATLVQPVGSPLSLECTVEGTSNPNLYWYRQAAGRGLQLLFYSVGIGQISSEVPQNLSASRPQDRQFILSSKKLLLSDSGFYLCAWSREGASYNSPLHFGNGTRLTVT.

The chain employs TRBV5-1 and TRBJ1-5, with D possibly matching TRBD1 (5 bases). The germline V gene has CDR1 SGHRS and CDR2 YFSETQ. Trimming took 0 bases from V and 6 from J, leaving 16 bases between them. The CDR3 is 16 amino acids. The CDR3 here is CASSLAGQGTGQPQHF. The CDR3 DNA is TGCGCCAGCAGCTTGGCCGGGCAGGGAACGGGTCAGCCCCAGCATTTT. Drawing the rest from reference TRBV5-1 and TRBJ1-5, the complete variable domain is KAGVTQTPRYLIKTRGQQVTLSCSPISGHRSVSWYQQTPGQGLQFLFEYFSETQRNKGNFPGRFSGRQFSNSRSEMNVSTLELGDSALYLCASSLAGQGTGQPQHFGDGTRLSIL.

The chain combines TRBV11-3 with TRBJ2-7, with 13 bases fitting TRBD2. This CDR3 region has 14 residues. Germline lookup yields CDR1 SGHNT and CDR2 YENEEA. Trimming removed 4 bases from V and 4 bases from J; junction bases left unmatched: 1. CDR3 protein: CASSWTSGGYEQYV. For the CDR3, the DNA is TGTGCCAGCAGCTGGACTAGCGGGGGATACGAGCAGTACGTC.

The J gene is TRBJ2-3, the V gene TRBV15, with 11 positions matching TRBD2. This CDR3 region has 16 residues. The germline V gene has CDR1 LNHNV and CDR2 YYDKDF (reference sequence). V trimming: 4 bases; J trimming: 1 base; junction bases outside the gene matches: 4. The CDR3 nucleotides read TGTGCCACCAGCAAGACTAGCGGGGACGGCACAGATACGCAGTATTTT. It is translated as CATSKTSGDGTDTQYF. The full variable domain, in which reference TRBV15 and TRBJ2-3 provide the parts outside the CDR3, is DAMVIQNPRYQVTQFGKPVTLSCSQTLNHNVMYWYQQKSSQAPKLLFHYYDKDFNNEADTPDNFQSRRPNTSFCFLDIRSPGLGDTAMYLCATSKTSGDGTDTQYFGPGTRLTVL.

This clone showed up just once. The rearrangement joins TRBV6-1 to TRBJ1-1, with D possibly being TRBD1 (6 bases). Trimming took off 0 bases at V and 3 bases at J, with 8 bases between the two ends. The CDR3 is 14 residues long. In germline, CDR1 is MNHNS, CDR2 SASEGT. CDR3 in DNA: TGTGCCAGCAGTGAAGCGCAGGGGCACACTGAAGCTTTCTTT. Translating it yields CASSEAQGHTEAFF.

V is TRBV18 and J is TRBJ1-1; D gene ambiguous. Looked up from germline, CDR1 is KGHSH and CDR2 is LQKENI. The CDR3 consists of 17 residues. Trimming left V 1 base short and J 0 bases short, with 15 bases between. The CDR3 is CASSPRSHSAMNTEAFF. The DNA of the CDR3 is TGTGCCAGCTCACCACGGTCTCACTCCGCCATGAACACTGAAGCTTTCTTT.

Worth noting for this clone: Germline and junction disagree at one end, which may indicate a read error. The V and J genes are TRBV4-1 and TRBJ1-3, with D possibly being TRBD1 (5 bases). The CDR3 length is 15 residues. Germline CDR1 and CDR2: MGHRA and YSYEKL. CDR3 nucleotides: TGCGCCAGCAGACAAGGGGAGCACTCTGGAAACACCATATATTTT. It yields the protein CASRQGEHSGNTIYF.

The J gene is TRBJ1-1, the V gene TRBV2, with a possible D match to TRBD1 (6 bases). This CDR3 is built from 16 residues. Germline CDR1 reads SNHLY; CDR2 reads FYNNEI. The V and J ends lost 6 bases and 0 bases respectively, with 17 bases between them. DNA of the CDR3: TGTGCCAGCAGCCCCAGGGACATAGGCATGAACACTGAAGCTTTCTTT. Translated: CASSPRDIGMNTEAFF.

This clone came up a few times. V gene TRBV3-1 (or the pseudogene TRBV3-2) combines with J gene TRBJ2-2, with 8 bases matching TRBD1. The V gene end was trimmed by 7 bases and the J gene end by 7 bases; junction bases not matched to a gene: 5. This CDR3 has 13 amino acids. CDR1 and CDR2 (germline): LGHDT, YNNKEL (reference sequence). CDR3 loop: CASTLRGHGELFF. CDR3 coding DNA: TGTGCCAGCACGCTCAGGGGGCACGGGGAGCTGTTTTTT.

This clone appeared a single time. The rearrangement links TRBV6-2 or TRBV6-3 to TRBJ2-7; tentatively, D is TRBD1 (6 bases). Germline V gene data show CDR1 as MNHEY and CDR2 as SVGEGT. This CDR3 is built from 13 residues. Trimming took 5 bases from V and 2 from J, leaving 10 bases between them. CDR3 amino acids: CASSRTAAYEQYF. DNA for the CDR3: TGTGCCAGCAGTAGGACAGCAGCCTACGAGCAGTACTTC.

This chain connects TRBV6-4 to TRBJ1-2; possible D gene TRBD1, 5 bases. Trimming cost V 10 bases and J 4 bases, with 16 bases left between them. The CDR3 runs 13 residues. CDR1 and CDR2 (germline): MRHNA, SNTAGT. The CDR3 region is CATRRGAGYGYTF. In DNA form, the CDR3 reads TGTGCCACCAGAAGGGGCGCTGGCTATGGCTACACCTTC.